This is a list of T cell receptor beta chains from one sample in a study of cytomegalovirus exposure and HLA in healthy donors. Profiled with immunoSEQ multiplex PCR; TCRdb holds only in-frame clones, not every one. The sample lists under 250,000 clones, more than 75% occurring once. Sequencing input: PBMCs. The receptor set was obtained from a girl aged 2-10 years in good health and CMV-seronegative. The conserved cysteine and the conserved F or W are not part of the CDR3 here. Not all rows give a size; the values are once, few, many and, for expanded clones, a class.

clone_size	v_call	j_call	cdr3_aa
NA	TRBV6-1	TRBJ2-1	ASSGRTGKRNEQF
once	TRBV7-9	TRBJ2-3	SSSLGLAGGNTDTQY
NA	TRBV4-1	TRBJ1-6	ASSHGPGVYNSPLH
NA	TRBV11-2	TRBJ2-5	ASRVPEQGARETQY
few	TRBV6-4	TRBJ2-2	ASSDGLAGNTGELF
NA	TRBV27	TRBJ2-1	ASSLERDTDEQF
NA	TRBV19	TRBJ2-2	ASSERGLSGGVTGELF
NA	TRBV27	TRBJ2-7	ASSRTSPYEQY
NA	TRBV5-1	TRBJ2-3	ASSLVATGGTDTQY
NA	TRBV18	TRBJ2-5	ASSPPSLAGVGTQY
NA	TRBV4-2	TRBJ1-3	ASSQDGGGSGNTIY
NA	TRBV10-2	TRBJ2-7	ASRPGLAGLLGEQY
NA	TRBV9	TRBJ2-2	ASSVAVHTGELF
NA	TRBV5-1	TRBJ1-1	ASSLENSNTEAF
NA	TRBV5-1	TRBJ2-7	ASSDRDRASYEQY
NA	TRBV27	TRBJ2-7	ASSLGRASYEQY
NA	TRBV10-2	TRBJ2-1	AISTRRNEQF
NA	TRBV27	TRBJ2-2	ASTRDRVNTGELF
NA	TRBV30	NA	AWSTLIRQRSSYEQF
NA	TRBV2	TRBJ2-5	ASSLQGAGETQY
NA	TRBV5-6	TRBJ2-3	ASSRGPDTQY
NA	TRBV6-5	TRBJ2-5	ASSQWTGDLETQY
NA	TRBV13	TRBJ2-3	ASSFEAFSGRRLDTQY
NA	TRBV30	TRBJ1-5	AWSVRSNQPQH
NA	TRBV29-1	TRBJ2-7	SAGTSAYEQY
NA	TRBV30	TRBJ1-4	AWSEGAREKLF
NA	TRBV2	TRBJ2-1	AVHPILAEQF
NA	TRBV10-2	TRBJ2-7	ASTPSGRSVGQY
NA	TRBV6-4	TRBJ2-2	ASSETGGDTGELF
NA	TRBV9	TRBJ2-3	ASSVGPGGTDTQY
once	TRBV11-2	TRBJ1-5	ASSLSPAIQPQH
NA	TRBV6-1	TRBJ2-5	ASSGSVPLYQETQY
NA	TRBV7-9	TRBJ2-2	ASRALAYTGELF
NA	TRBV19	TRBJ2-1	ASSTIAGFGEQF
NA	TRBV25-1	TRBJ1-4	ASSGTNEKLF
NA	TRBV27	TRBJ2-7	ASSLRLAERPYEQY
NA	TRBV6-5	TRBJ1-1	EAAIGRLNTEAF
NA	TRBV19	TRBJ2-2	ASSMGGLAGLTNTGELF
NA	TRBV6-1	TRBJ2-7	ASLGGLPYEQY
NA	TRBV2	TRBJ2-5	ASLLAGTETQY
NA	TRBV4-1	TRBJ2-6	ASSHSAGGKGANVLT
NA	TRBV30	TRBJ1-2	AWSSRLQGPNYGYT
few	TRBV9	TRBJ2-3	ASSVKAGLTDTQY
once	TRBV27	TRBJ2-7	ASILSYEQY
NA	TRBV6-4	TRBJ1-4	ASSGHRTGKAQWEKLF
few	TRBV11-2	TRBJ1-3	ASSSRRSTGAGNTIY
NA	TRBV12-5	TRBJ2-7	ANGLRDRANYEQY
NA	TRBV10-3	TRBJ1-3	AIRGDKPGNTIY
NA	TRBV7-6	TRBJ1-6	ASSLATRSSYNSPLH
NA	TRBV29-1	TRBJ2-7	SVEERRGEQY
NA	TRBV5-1	TRBJ1-2	ASSPGSVGGYT
once	TRBV5-4	TRBJ2-7	ASSLLRIGEQY
NA	TRBV6-5	TRBJ1-6	ASSYSKKRAASPLH
NA	TRBV19	TRBJ2-3	ASRESTDTQY
NA	TRBV2	TRBJ2-5	ASTQGLAGWETQY
NA	TRBV19	TRBJ1-6	ASGSSYNSPLH
NA	TRBV9	TRBJ2-2	ASSVAGETGELF